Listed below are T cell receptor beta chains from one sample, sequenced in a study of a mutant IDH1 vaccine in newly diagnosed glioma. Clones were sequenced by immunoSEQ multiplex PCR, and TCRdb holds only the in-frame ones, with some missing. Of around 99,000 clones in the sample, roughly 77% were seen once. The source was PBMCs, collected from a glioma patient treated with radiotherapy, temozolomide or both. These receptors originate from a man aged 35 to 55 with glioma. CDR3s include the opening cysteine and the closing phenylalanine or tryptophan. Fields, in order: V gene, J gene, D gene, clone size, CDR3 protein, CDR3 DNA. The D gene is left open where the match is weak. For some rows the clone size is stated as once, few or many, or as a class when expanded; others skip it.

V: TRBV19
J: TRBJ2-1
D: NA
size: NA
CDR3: CASSRGIHNEQFF
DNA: TGTGCCAGTAGCAGGGGAATCCACAATGAGCAGTTCTTC

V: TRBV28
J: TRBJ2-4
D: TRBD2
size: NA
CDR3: CASRSIGLAGTKNIQYF
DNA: TGTGCCAGCAGATCCATTGGACTAGCGGGAACCAAAAACATTCAGTACTTC

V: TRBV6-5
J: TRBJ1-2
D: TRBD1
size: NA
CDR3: CASRPGQGFGYTF
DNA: TGTGCCAGCAGACCGGGACAGGGGTTTGGCTACACCTTC

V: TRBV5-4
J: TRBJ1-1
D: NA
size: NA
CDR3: CASSSAGFGEAFF
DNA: TGTGCCAGCAGCTCGGCGGGGTTTGGTGAAGCTTTCTTT

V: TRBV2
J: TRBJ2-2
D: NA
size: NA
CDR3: CASSERGNGGTVGELFF
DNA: TGTGCCAGCAGTGAAAGGGGGAACGGAGGGACTGTCGGGGAGCTGTTTTTT

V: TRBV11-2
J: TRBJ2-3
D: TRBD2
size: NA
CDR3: CASSSSGLSGRRDTQYF
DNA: TGTGCCAGCAGCTCCTCCGGGCTCAGCGGGAGGAGGGATACGCAGTATTTT

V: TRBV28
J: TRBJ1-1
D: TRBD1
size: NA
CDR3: CASSPRQGWIEAFF
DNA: TGTGCCAGCAGTCCCAGACAGGGGTGGATTGAAGCTTTCTTT

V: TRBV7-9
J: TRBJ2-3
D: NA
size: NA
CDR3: CASSLGSTDTQYF
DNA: TGTGCCAGCAGCTTAGGGAGCACAGATACGCAGTATTTT

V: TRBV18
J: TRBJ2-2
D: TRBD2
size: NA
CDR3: CASSPPNSGGLTGELFF
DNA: TGTGCCAGCTCACCACCGAACAGCGGGGGACTCACCGGGGAGCTGTTTTTT

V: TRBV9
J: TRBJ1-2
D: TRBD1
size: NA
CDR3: CASSVAQTGEGYTF
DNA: TGTGCCAGCAGCGTAGCCCAGACAGGGGAGGGCTACACCTTC

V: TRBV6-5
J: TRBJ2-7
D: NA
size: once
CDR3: CASRKRWRDEQYF
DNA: TGTGCCAGCCGAAAGCGGTGGAGGGACGAGCAGTACTTC

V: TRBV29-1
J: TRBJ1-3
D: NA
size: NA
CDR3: CSTTGITENTIYF
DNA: TGCAGCACGACCGGGATCACTGAAAACACCATATATTTT

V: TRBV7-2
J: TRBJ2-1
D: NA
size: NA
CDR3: CASSPTAGSYNEQFF
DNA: TGTGCCAGCAGTCCCACCGCGGGATCCTACAATGAGCAGTTCTTC

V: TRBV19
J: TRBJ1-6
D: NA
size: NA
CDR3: CASTWDTPNSPLHF
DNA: TGTGCCAGTACCTGGGATACCCCAAATTCACCCCTCCACTTT

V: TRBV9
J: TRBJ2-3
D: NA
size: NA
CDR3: CASSVDPRTTDTQYF
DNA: TGTGCCAGCAGCGTAGACCCCAGGACCACAGATACGCAGTATTTT

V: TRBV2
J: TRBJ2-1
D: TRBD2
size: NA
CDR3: CASSELSGGNNEQFF
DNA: TGTGCCAGCAGTGAACTCAGCGGGGGAAACAATGAGCAGTTCTTC

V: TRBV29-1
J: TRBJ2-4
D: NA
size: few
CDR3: CSVGTGEGSIQYF
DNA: TGCAGCGTGGGAACAGGGGAGGGGAGCATTCAGTACTTC

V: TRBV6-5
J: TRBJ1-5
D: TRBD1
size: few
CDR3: CASSSQTGYQPQHF
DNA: TGTGCCAGCAGTTCCCAGACAGGGTATCAGCCCCAGCATTTT

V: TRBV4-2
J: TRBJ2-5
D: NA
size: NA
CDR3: CASRRGQETQYF
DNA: TGTGCCAGCAGACGGGGGCAAGAGACCCAGTACTTC

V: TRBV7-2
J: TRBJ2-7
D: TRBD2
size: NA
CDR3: CASSTQGAGGPYEQYF
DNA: TGTGCCAGCAGCACCCAAGGGGCGGGGGGGCCTTACGAGCAGTACTTC

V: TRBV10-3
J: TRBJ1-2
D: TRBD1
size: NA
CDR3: CAISERVQPQGDNSAGYTF
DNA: TGTGCCATCAGTGAAAGGGTTCAACCTCAGGGGGACAACTCCGCGGGCTACACCTTC

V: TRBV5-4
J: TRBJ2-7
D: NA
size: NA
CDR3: CASSRVEGVYEQYF
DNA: TGTGCCAGCAGTAGGGTGGAGGGGGTCTACGAGCAGTACTTC

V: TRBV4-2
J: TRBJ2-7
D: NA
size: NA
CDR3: CASSPLEWSYEQYF
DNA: TGTGCCAGCAGCCCCCTCGAGTGGTCCTACGAGCAGTACTTC

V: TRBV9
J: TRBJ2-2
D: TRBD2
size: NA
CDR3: CASSRTSAITGELFF
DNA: TGTGCCAGCAGCCGGACTAGCGCCATCACCGGGGAGCTGTTTTTT

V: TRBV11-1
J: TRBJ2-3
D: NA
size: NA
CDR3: CASSFPPTDTQYF
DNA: TGTGCCAGCAGCTTCCCTCCCACAGATACGCAGTATTTT

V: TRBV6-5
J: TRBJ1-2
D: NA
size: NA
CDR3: CASSYEGNINYGYTF
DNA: TGTGCCAGCAGTTACGAGGGCAATATTAACTATGGCTACACCTTC

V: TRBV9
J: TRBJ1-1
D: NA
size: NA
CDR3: CASSVREGPNTEAFF
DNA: TGTGCCAGCAGCGTAAGGGAGGGGCCGAACACTGAAGCTTTCTTT

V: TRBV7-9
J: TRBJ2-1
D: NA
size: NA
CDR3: CASSLRDQTNEQFF
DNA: TGTGCCAGCAGCTTGCGGGACCAAACCAATGAGCAGTTCTTC

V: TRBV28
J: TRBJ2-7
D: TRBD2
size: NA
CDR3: CASSSPGSSGSYEQYF
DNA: TGTGCCAGCAGTTCCCCTGGGAGTAGCGGGAGTTACGAGCAGTACTTC